A selection of T cell receptor beta chains follows, all from one sample in a study of cytomegalovirus exposure and HLA in healthy donors. The protocol was immunoSEQ multiplex PCR, while the TCRdb copy is restricted to in-frame clones and leaves out a portion. The sample shows some 150,000 clones, 75% to 80% of them seen only once. Sequencing used PBMCs. These receptors all stem from a female donor in good health and CMV-seronegative. Each CDR3 is given with its conserved first and last residue. Each record gives: J gene, V gene, D gene, clone size, CDR3 DNA, CDR3 protein. A D gene is named only where the DNA matches it firmly. A row's size may be missing; if present it is once, few, many or a size class.

J: TRBJ2-4
V: TRBV5-6
D: .
size: few
DNA: TGTGCCAGCAGCTTGACAGCCTCCAAAAACATTCAGTACTTC
CDR3: CASSLTASKNIQYF

J: TRBJ1-2
V: TRBV20-1
D: .
size: few
DNA: TGCAGTGGGGGGGGCGGAGACTACACCTTC
CDR3: CSGGGGDYTF

J: TRBJ2-1
V: TRBV7-7
D: .
size: few
DNA: TGTGCTAGCAGCCCCTCGTGGGAGAGCTCCTACAATGAGCAGTTCTTC
CDR3: CASSPSWESSYNEQFF

J: TRBJ2-7
V: TRBV2
D: TRBD1
size: .
DNA: TGTGCCAGCTATGGGACAGTCTCCTACGAGCAGTACTTC
CDR3: CASYGTVSYEQYF

J: TRBJ1-3
V: TRBV7-9
D: .
size: .
DNA: TGTGCCAGCAGCCAACCCACCACGGGTTCCGGAAACACCATATATTTT
CDR3: CASSQPTTGSGNTIYF

J: TRBJ1-2
V: TRBV7-2
D: .
size: .
DNA: TGTGCCAGCAGCCCCGGGCGGGGGAGGTACTATGGCTACACCTTC
CDR3: CASSPGRGRYYGYTF

J: TRBJ1-2
V: TRBV7-9
D: TRBD1
size: .
DNA: TGTGCCAGCAGCCCCGGGACAGTCTATGGCTACACCTTC
CDR3: CASSPGTVYGYTF

J: TRBJ1-2
V: TRBV2
D: TRBD1
size: .
DNA: TGTGCCAACAGTGAAACCCAACAGGGGGCGGCCTATGGCTACACCTTC
CDR3: CANSETQQGAAYGYTF

J: TRBJ2-5
V: TRBV18
D: TRBD1
size: once
DNA: TGTGCCAGCTCACCAGCAGGGGGTATCCAAGAGACCCAGTACTTC
CDR3: CASSPAGGIQETQYF

J: TRBJ1-1
V: TRBV9
D: .
size: .
DNA: TGTGCCAGCAGCACCGCTACCCGGGGGGCCCAGACTGAAGCTTTCTTT
CDR3: CASSTATRGAQTEAFF

J: TRBJ1-2
V: TRBV28
D: .
size: .
DNA: TGTGCCAGCAGTTTAAGGCAGGGGAGTGGTACAGGCTATGGCTACACCTTC
CDR3: CASSLRQGSGTGYGYTF

J: TRBJ2-4
V: TRBV19
D: .
size: .
DNA: TGTGCCAGTAGTATAGATCAGGCAGGGGAAGCCAAAAACATTCAGTACTTC
CDR3: CASSIDQAGEAKNIQYF

J: TRBJ2-7
V: TRBV19
D: TRBD2
size: few
DNA: TGTGCCAGTAGCTGGGGGGCTAGCGGGAGTTACGAGCAGTACTTC
CDR3: CASSWGASGSYEQYF

J: TRBJ1-2
V: TRBV28
D: .
size: .
DNA: TGTGCCAGCAGTTTACCTACAGATTATGGCTACACCTTC
CDR3: CASSLPTDYGYTF

J: TRBJ2-6
V: TRBV7-3
D: .
size: .
DNA: TGTGCCAGCAGCACCATCATCAGCTCTGGGGCCAACGTCCTGACTTTC
CDR3: CASSTIISSGANVLTF

J: TRBJ2-7
V: TRBV6-1
D: TRBD1
size: .
DNA: TGTGCCAGCCCCGGACAGGAGAGCTCCTACGAGCAGTACTTC
CDR3: CASPGQESSYEQYF

J: TRBJ2-3
V: TRBV19
D: .
size: once
DNA: TGTGCCAGTAGGTCTACTCTGAAAGATACGCAGTATTTT
CDR3: CASRSTLKDTQYF

J: TRBJ2-7
V: TRBV9
D: .
size: .
DNA: TGTGCCAGCAGCGTAGATCCGGGGAGCTCCTACGAGCAGTACTTC
CDR3: CASSVDPGSSYEQYF

J: TRBJ2-7
V: TRBV19
D: TRBD2
size: .
DNA: TGTGCCAGTAGCACTAGCGTCTCCTACGAGCAGTACTTC
CDR3: CASSTSVSYEQYF

J: TRBJ2-7
V: TRBV6-1
D: TRBD1
size: .
DNA: TGTGCCAGCACCGGACAGGGAAACGAGCAGTACTTC
CDR3: CASTGQGNEQYF

J: TRBJ2-1
V: TRBV6-1
D: TRBD2
size: .
DNA: TGTGCCAGCAGACCCGGGACTAGCGGGGTGAATGAGCAGTTCTTC
CDR3: CASRPGTSGVNEQFF

J: TRBJ1-4
V: TRBV5-1
D: TRBD1
size: .
DNA: TGCGCCAGCAGCTTGGCCGGTCTTGGGACAGGGGAAAAACTGTTTTTT
CDR3: CASSLAGLGTGEKLFF

J: TRBJ2-7
V: TRBV5-1
D: .
size: .
DNA: TGCGCCACTGCCGAATCTCCCCAAGGGGACGAGCAGTACTTC
CDR3: CATAESPQGDEQYF

J: TRBJ2-3
V: TRBV7-3
D: TRBD1
size: .
DNA: TGTGCCAGCAGCCCGGGACAGTTCTTCACAGATACGCAGTATTTT
CDR3: CASSPGQFFTDTQYF

J: TRBJ2-7
V: TRBV10-3
D: TRBD1
size: .
DNA: TGTGCCATACGCCCGGGACAGGGTTTCGGCGAGCAGTACTTC
CDR3: CAIRPGQGFGEQYF

J: TRBJ2-7
V: TRBV9
D: TRBD1
size: .
DNA: TGTGCCAGCAGCACACAGGGGACCACCTACGAGCAGTACTTC
CDR3: CASSTQGTTYEQYF

J: TRBJ2-3
V: TRBV5-1
D: .
size: .
DNA: TGCGCCAGCAGCTTGCGGGGTTTCGCCACAGATACGCAGTATTTT
CDR3: CASSLRGFATDTQYF

J: TRBJ2-3
V: TRBV14
D: .
size: .
DNA: TGTGCCAGCAGCCCCATATCGGGCAGGGCCACAGATACGCAGTATTTT
CDR3: CASSPISGRATDTQYF

J: TRBJ2-2
V: TRBV21-1
D: .
size: .
DNA: TGTGCCAGCAGCAAGCTCGTAGTAACCAGGGAAGGGAAAGGCGCGGACGCCGGGGAGCTGTTTTTT
CDR3: CASSKLVVTREGKGADAGELFF

J: TRBJ1-4
V: TRBV6-5
D: TRBD1
size: .
DNA: TGTGCCAGCAGTTACTCGAGGGGACAGGGCCGCGAAAAACTGTTTTTT
CDR3: CASSYSRGQGREKLFF

J: TRBJ2-5
V: TRBV7-9
D: TRBD2
size: once
DNA: TGTGCCAGCAGCTCGACTAGCGGGGGCGGGGAGGCCCAGTACTTC
CDR3: CASSSTSGGGEAQYF

J: TRBJ1-6
V: TRBV2
D: .
size: .
DNA: TGTGCCAGTCTCCCCAGGGCTATTCATTCACCCCTCCACTTT
CDR3: CASLPRAIHSPLHF

J: TRBJ1-1
V: TRBV6-5
D: .
size: .
DNA: TGTGCCAGCAGTTACTCGATTTACGGGGTTGAAGCTTTCTTT
CDR3: CASSYSIYGVEAFF

J: TRBJ2-1
V: TRBV9
D: TRBD2
size: .
DNA: TGTGCCAGCAGCGTAGAGCGGGGGCCCCCCAATGAGCAGTTCTTC
CDR3: CASSVERGPPNEQFF

J: TRBJ2-7
V: TRBV13
D: .
size: .
DNA: TGTGCCAGCAGCTTAACAGGGAACTCTTCTTACGAGCAGTACTTC
CDR3: CASSLTGNSSYEQYF

J: TRBJ2-1
V: TRBV29-1
D: TRBD2
size: .
DNA: TGCAGCGTTGAAACTAGCGGGAGATACAATGAGCAGTTCTTC
CDR3: CSVETSGRYNEQFF

J: TRBJ1-2
V: TRBV6-5
D: .
size: .
DNA: TGTGCCAGCAGTTCCACAACGACAGGAGACTATGGCTACACCTTC
CDR3: CASSSTTTGDYGYTF

J: TRBJ2-3
V: TRBV7-3
D: TRBD2
size: .
DNA: TGTGCCAGCAGCTGGGGACTAGCGGGAATCGGGGATACGCAGTATTTT
CDR3: CASSWGLAGIGDTQYF

J: TRBJ2-7
V: TRBV27
D: TRBD2
size: .
DNA: TGTGCCAGCGCTTGGGCAGCGGGGGACTACGAGCAGTACTTC
CDR3: CASAWAAGDYEQYF

J: TRBJ1-1
V: TRBV27
D: .
size: .
DNA: TGTGCCAGCAGTTTTTTTCCGGGGGGGGCTATGAACACTGAAGCTTTCTTT
CDR3: CASSFFPGGAMNTEAFF

J: TRBJ1-2
V: TRBV5-1
D: .
size: .
DNA: TGCGCCAGCAGCTTAGAACAAGTCTATGGCTACACCTTC
CDR3: CASSLEQVYGYTF

J: TRBJ2-7
V: TRBV10-3
D: .
size: .
DNA: TGTGCCATCAGTGAGTCGGGGGCGACCTCCTACGAGCAGTACTTC
CDR3: CAISESGATSYEQYF

J: TRBJ1-5
V: TRBV30
D: TRBD1
size: .
DNA: TGTGCCTGGAGTCTCGACAGGGTTGAACCCCAGCATTTT
CDR3: CAWSLDRVEPQHF

J: TRBJ1-2
V: TRBV28
D: TRBD1
size: .
DNA: TGTGCCAGCAGTTTAGGGACAGGGGTTAACTATGGCTACACCTTC
CDR3: CASSLGTGVNYGYTF

J: TRBJ1-4
V: TRBV19
D: .
size: .
DNA: TGTGCCAGTAAAGACGGCAGGTCTTTGATGCGTGAAAAACTGTTTTTT
CDR3: CASKDGRSLMREKLFF

J: TRBJ1-2
V: TRBV5-1
D: TRBD1
size: .
DNA: TGCGCCAGCAGCTCTGACAGGGGGCAACGTGGCTACACCTTC
CDR3: CASSSDRGQRGYTF

J: TRBJ1-1
V: TRBV5-1
D: TRBD1
size: .
DNA: TGCGCCAGCAGCTCGACAGGGGACTGGGGCACTGAAGCTTTCTTT
CDR3: CASSSTGDWGTEAFF

J: TRBJ1-6
V: TRBV29-1
D: .
size: .
DNA: TGCAGCGTTGGGGGCTACGGCGATTCACCCCTCCACTTT
CDR3: CSVGGYGDSPLHF

J: TRBJ2-7
V: TRBV5-1
D: TRBD1
size: .
DNA: TGCGCCAGCAGCAGGGAACAGGGGGCCCTCGAGCAGTACTTC
CDR3: CASSREQGALEQYF

J: TRBJ2-7
V: TRBV11-3
D: TRBD1
size: .
DNA: TGTGCCAGCAGCCCGACAGGGCTCCCCTACGAGCAGTACTTC
CDR3: CASSPTGLPYEQYF